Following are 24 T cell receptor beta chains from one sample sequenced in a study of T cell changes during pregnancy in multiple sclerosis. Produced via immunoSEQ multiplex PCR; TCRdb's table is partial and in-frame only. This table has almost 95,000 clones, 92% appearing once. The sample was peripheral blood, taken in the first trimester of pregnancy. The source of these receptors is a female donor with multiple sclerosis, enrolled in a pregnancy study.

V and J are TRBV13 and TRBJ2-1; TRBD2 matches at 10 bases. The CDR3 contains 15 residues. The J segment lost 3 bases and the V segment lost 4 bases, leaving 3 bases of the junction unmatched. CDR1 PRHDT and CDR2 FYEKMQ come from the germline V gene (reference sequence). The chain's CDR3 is CASSYSSGSYNEQFF. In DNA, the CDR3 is TGTGCCAGCAGCTACTCTAGCGGGAGCTACAATGAGCAGTTCTTC.

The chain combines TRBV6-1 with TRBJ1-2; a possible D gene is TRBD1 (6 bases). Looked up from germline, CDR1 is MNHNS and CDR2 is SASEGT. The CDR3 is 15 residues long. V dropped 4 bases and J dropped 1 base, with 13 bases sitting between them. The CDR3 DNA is TGTGCCAGCAGTGGAAGGAGGACAGTTAACTATGGCTACACCTTC. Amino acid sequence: CASSGRRTVNYGYTF.

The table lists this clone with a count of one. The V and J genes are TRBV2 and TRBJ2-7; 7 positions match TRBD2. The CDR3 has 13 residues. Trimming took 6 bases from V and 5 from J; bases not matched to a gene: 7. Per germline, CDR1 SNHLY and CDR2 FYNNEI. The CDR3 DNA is TGTGCCAGCAGCAGCGGGATGCCGAACGAGCAGTACTTC. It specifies CASSSGMPNEQYF.

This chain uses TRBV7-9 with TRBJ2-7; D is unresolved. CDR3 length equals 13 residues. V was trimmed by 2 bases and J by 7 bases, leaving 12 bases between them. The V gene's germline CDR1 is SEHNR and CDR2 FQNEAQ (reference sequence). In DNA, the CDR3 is TGTGCCAGCAGCTTAAGTCTAAAAATGGAGCAGTACTTC. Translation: CASSLSLKMEQYF.

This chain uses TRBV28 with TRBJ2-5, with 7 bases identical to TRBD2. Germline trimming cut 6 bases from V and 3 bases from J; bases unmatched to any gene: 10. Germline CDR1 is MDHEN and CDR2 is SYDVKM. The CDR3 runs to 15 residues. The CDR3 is CASSRGTIGKETQYF. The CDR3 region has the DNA TGTGCCAGCAGCCGAGGGACTATAGGGAAAGAGACCCAGTACTTC. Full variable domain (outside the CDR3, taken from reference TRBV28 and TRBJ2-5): DVKVTQSSRYLVKRTGEKVFLECVQDMDHENMFWYRQDPGLGLRLIYFSYDVKMKEKGDIPEGYSVSREKKERFSLILESASTNQTSMYLCASSRGTIGKETQYFGPGTRLLVL.

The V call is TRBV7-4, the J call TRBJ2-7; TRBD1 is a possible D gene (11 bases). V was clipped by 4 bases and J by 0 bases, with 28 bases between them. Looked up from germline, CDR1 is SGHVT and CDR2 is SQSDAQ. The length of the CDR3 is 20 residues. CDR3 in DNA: TGTGCCAGCAGCTCTGGGACAGGGGGACTAGCGAGCCTTAGCTCCTACGAGCAGTACTTC. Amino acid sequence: CASSSGTGGLASLSSYEQYF.

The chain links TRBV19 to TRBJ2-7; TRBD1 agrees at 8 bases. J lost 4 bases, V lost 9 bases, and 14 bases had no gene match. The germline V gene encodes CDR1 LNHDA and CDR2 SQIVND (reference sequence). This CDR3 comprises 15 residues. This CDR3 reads CARQWGTGSRYEQYF. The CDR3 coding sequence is TGTGCCAGACAGTGGGGGACAGGTTCGCGGTACGAGCAGTACTTC.

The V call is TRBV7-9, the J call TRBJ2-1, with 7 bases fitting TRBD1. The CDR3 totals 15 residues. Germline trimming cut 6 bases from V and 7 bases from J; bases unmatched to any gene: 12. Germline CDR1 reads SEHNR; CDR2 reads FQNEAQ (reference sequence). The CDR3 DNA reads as TGTGCCAGCAGTTCGGAGACAGGGAAAGTAAATGAGCAGTTCTTC. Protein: CASSSETGKVNEQFF.

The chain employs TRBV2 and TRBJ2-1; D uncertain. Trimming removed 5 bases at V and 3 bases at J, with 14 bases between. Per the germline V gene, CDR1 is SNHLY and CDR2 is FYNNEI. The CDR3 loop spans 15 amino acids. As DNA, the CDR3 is TGTGCCAGCAGTAAAAAGGAGTCACTCTACAATGAGCAGTTCTTC. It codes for CASSKKESLYNEQFF.

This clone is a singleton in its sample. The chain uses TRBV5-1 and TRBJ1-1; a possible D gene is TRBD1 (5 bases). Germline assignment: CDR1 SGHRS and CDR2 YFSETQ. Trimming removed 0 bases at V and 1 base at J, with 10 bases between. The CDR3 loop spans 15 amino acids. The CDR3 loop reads CASSLVLGQNTEAFF. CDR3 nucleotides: TGCGCCAGCAGCTTGGTTTTGGGGCAGAACACTGAAGCTTTCTTT.

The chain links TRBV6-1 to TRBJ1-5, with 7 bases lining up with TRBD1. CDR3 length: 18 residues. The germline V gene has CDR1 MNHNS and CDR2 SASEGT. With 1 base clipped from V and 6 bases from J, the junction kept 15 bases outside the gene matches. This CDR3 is CASSEVGTVNPWSQPQHF. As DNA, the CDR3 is TGTGCCAGCAGTGAAGTGGGGACAGTCAACCCTTGGAGTCAGCCCCAGCATTTT.

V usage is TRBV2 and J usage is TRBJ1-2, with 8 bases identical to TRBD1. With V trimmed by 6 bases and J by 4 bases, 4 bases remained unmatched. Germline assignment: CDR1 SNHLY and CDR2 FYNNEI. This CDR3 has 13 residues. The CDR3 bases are TGTGCCAGCAGATTACAGGGGGTCTATGGCTACACCTTC. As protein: CASRLQGVYGYTF.

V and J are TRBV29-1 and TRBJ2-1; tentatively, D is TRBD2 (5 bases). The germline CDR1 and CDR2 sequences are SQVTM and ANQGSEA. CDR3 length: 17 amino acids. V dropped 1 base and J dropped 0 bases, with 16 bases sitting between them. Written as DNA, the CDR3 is TGCAGCGTTGAAGGGGTCGGAGGTAGGAGCTCCTACAATGAGCAGTTCTTC. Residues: CSVEGVGGRSSYNEQFF.

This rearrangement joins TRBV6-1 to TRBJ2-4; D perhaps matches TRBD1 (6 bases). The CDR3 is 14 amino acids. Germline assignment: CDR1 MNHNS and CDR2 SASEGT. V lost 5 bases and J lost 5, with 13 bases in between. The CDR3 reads CASSKTGIENIQYF. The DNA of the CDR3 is TGTGCCAGCAGTAAAACAGGGATCGAAAACATTCAGTACTTC.

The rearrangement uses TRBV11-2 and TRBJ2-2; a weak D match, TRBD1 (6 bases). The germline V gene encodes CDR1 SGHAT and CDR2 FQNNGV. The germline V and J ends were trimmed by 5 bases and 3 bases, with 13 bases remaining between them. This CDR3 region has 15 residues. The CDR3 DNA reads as TGTGCCAGCAGCCGCACTACAGGGTACACCGGGGAGCTGTTTTTT. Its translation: CASSRTTGYTGELFF.

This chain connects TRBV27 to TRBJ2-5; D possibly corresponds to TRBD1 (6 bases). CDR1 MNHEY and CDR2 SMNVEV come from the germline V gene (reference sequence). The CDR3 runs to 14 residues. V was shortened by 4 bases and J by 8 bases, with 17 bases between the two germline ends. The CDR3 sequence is CASSSSGGRNTQYF. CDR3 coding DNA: TGTGCCAGCAGTTCAAGTGGGGGCAGGAACACCCAGTACTTC.

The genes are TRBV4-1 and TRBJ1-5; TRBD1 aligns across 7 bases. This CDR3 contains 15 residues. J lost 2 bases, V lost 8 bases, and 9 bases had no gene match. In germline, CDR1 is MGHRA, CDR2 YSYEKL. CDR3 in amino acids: CASGVDRAGNQPQHF. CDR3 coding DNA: TGCGCCAGCGGCGTCGACAGGGCTGGCAATCAGCCCCAGCATTTT.

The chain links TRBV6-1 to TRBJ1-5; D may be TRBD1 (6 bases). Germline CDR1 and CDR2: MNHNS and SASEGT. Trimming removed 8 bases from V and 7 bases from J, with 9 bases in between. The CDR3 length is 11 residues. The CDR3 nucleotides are TGTGCCAGCGGCAGGGGACAGCCCCAGCATTTT. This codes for CASGRGQPQHF.

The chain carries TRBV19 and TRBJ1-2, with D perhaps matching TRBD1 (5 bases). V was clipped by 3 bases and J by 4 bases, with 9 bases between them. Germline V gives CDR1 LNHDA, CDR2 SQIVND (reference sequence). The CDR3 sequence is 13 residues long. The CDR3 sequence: CASSMVGPYGYTF. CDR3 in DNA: TGTGCCAGTAGTATGGTGGGGCCCTATGGCTACACCTTC.

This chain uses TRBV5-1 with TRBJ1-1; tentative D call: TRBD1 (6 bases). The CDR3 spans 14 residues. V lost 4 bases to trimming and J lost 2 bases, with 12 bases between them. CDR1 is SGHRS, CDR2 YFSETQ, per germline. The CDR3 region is CASSPRQVNTEAFF. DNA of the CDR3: TGCGCCAGCAGCCCTCGACAGGTTAACACTGAAGCTTTCTTT.

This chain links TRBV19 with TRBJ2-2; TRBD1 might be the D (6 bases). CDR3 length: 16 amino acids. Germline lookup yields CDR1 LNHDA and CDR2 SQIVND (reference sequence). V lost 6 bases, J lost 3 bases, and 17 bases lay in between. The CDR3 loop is CASSGWDIFDTGELFF. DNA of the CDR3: TGTGCCAGTAGCGGATGGGACATTTTCGACACCGGGGAGCTGTTTTTT.

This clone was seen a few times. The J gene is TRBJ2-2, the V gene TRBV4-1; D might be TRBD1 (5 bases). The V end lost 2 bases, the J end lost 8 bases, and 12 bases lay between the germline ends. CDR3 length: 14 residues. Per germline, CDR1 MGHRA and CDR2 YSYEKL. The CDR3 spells CASSQLRASGELFF. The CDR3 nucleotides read TGCGCCAGCAGCCAACTCAGGGCTTCTGGGGAGCTGTTTTTT.

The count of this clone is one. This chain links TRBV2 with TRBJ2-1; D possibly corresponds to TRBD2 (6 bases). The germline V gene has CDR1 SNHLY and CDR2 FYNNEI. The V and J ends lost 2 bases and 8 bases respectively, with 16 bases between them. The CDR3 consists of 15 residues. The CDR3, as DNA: TGTGCCAGCAGTGAACTCGGGGGAGTCACCGATGAGCAGTTCTTC. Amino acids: CASSELGGVTDEQFF.

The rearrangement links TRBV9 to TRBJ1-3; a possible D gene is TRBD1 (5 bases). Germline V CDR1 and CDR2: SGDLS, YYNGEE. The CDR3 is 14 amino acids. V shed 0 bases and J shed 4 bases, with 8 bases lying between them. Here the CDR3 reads CASSVAGLGNTIYF. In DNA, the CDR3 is TGTGCCAGCAGCGTAGCAGGGCTGGGAAACACCATATATTTT.